What follows are 23 T cell receptor beta chains derived from one specimen sequenced in a study of regulatory T cells in long-lasting Graves disease. Time point noted: persistent/refractory GD, antithyroid drugs over 5 years with positive TRAb. Isolated PBMC RNA provided the starting material for the TCR library. In building TCR beta libraries, iRepertoire HTBI primers were used together with Arm-PCR of CDR3 regions. TCRdb itself ran the multiplex PCR reads through MiXCR, one entry per CDR3 protein. The table shows under 450,000 distinct CDR3 sequences, with around 22% occurring only once. Sequencing used peripheral blood mononuclear cells (PBMCs), obtained when the disease was refractory, from a patient treated with antithyroid drugs. These TCRs come from a female donor with Graves disease.

This clonotype came up many times. This sequence joins TRBV12-3 or TRBV12-4 and TRBJ1-5; 8 bases map to TRBD1. This CDR3 has 17 residues. J gave up 6 bases and V 2 bases, and 12 bases lay outside the gene matches. The CDR3 DNA sequence: TGTGCCAGCAGTTTATGGACAGGGACAGTTCGAGGTCAGCCCCAGCATTTT. The encoded protein is CASSLWTGTVRGQPQHF.

This clonotype was detected many times. The genes are TRBV20-1 and TRBJ2-5; 8 bases are a match to TRBD2. CDR3 length equals 15 residues. In germline, CDR1 is DFQATT, CDR2 SNEGSKA (reference sequence). V lost 0 bases, J lost 3 bases, and 6 bases stayed unmatched. The CDR3 loop reads CSARDLELAEETQYF. In nucleotides, the CDR3 is TGCAGTGCTAGAGATCTCGAACTAGCGGAAGAGACCCAGTACTTC.

The chain has TRBV20-1 and TRBJ1-1; D not resolved. Germline V lookup: CDR1 DFQATT, CDR2 SNEGSKA (reference sequence). Trimming shortened V by 5 bases and J by 1 base, and 17 bases separated the two germline ends. CDR3 length: 15 residues. Written as DNA, the CDR3 is TGCAGTGCTCGGGCCATCCAATATTCGAACACTGAAGCTTTCTTT. Amino acids: CSARAIQYSNTEAFF.

As for this clonotype: One end of the junction fails to match germline, which may point to a read error. The chain carries TRBV30 and TRBJ1-2; TRBD1 might be the D (6 bases). Germline loops: CDR1 GTSNPN, CDR2 SVGIG (reference sequence). This CDR3 is 11 amino acids long. The CDR3 spells CARSRTGNSTF. CDR3 in DNA: TGTGCCAGGAGTCGCACAGGGAATAGCACCTTC.

The sample holds a few counts of this clonotype. The genes are TRBV20-1 and TRBJ1-3; D is unclear. There are 15 residues in the CDR3. Germline-derived CDR1 and CDR2 are DFQATT and SNEGSKA (reference sequence). Trimming shortened V by 5 bases and J by 4 bases, and 18 bases separated the two germline ends. The CDR3 DNA reads TGCAGTGCTCCGACAACCGGGAGAAAAGGAAACACCATATATTTT. This translates into CSAPTTGRKGNTIYF.

The rearrangement links TRBV29-1 to TRBJ2-7; TRBD1 is a possible D gene (5 bases). The V end was cut by 3 bases, the J end by 5 bases, with 14 bases between. CDR3 length: 13 amino acids. CDR1 is SQVTM, CDR2 ANQGSEA, per germline. The CDR3 DNA is TGCAGCGTTGACGGGCAGGTAGGGGACGAGCAGTACTTC. This encodes CSVDGQVGDEQYF.

The V call is TRBV4-1, the J call TRBJ1-1; TRBD1 aligns across 8 bases. The trim removed 2 bases at V and 1 base at J, leaving 15 bases unmatched. CDR3 size: 19 residues. Germline-derived CDR1 and CDR2 are MGHRA and YSYEKL. CDR3 DNA: TGCGCCAGCAGCCAACCGGGACAGGTTTTGGTCCCCAAGAACACTGAAGCTTTCTTT. This sequence encodes CASSQPGQVLVPKNTEAFF.

The CDR3 DNA is TGTGCCAGCAGCTTAGTCCCCGGGGTCTCTGGAAACACCATATATTTT. Amino acids: CASSLVPGVSGNTIYF. This rearrangement joins TRBV7-9 to TRBJ1-3; D gene unclear. CDR3 length: 16 amino acids. V lost 1 base to trimming and J lost 0 bases, with 10 bases between them. Germline CDR1 and CDR2: SEHNR and FQNEAQ (reference sequence).

This clonotype was detected many times. The CDR3, as DNA: TGTGCCAGCAGTTTATGGGCTAGCGGGAGTAGTTACGAGCAGTACTTC. Translated, it gives CASSLWASGSSYEQYF. The chain recombines TRBV28 with TRBJ2-7; 10 nucleotides line up with TRBD2. The CDR3 is 16 residues long. Germline CDR1 reads MDHEN; CDR2 reads SYDVKM. Germline trimming cut 0 bases from V and 4 bases from J; bases unmatched to any gene: 6.

The chain carries TRBV28 and TRBJ1-1; D unclear. The V and J ends lost 6 bases and 4 bases respectively, with 15 bases between them. CDR1 is MDHEN and CDR2 is SYDVKM in the germline V gene. The CDR3 totals 14 residues. The CDR3 region has the DNA TGTGCCAGCAGCTATACCCATCAGACCACTGAAGCTTTCTTT. Its translation: CASSYTHQTTEAFF.

The chain has TRBV28 and TRBJ2-4; D might be TRBD2 (6 bases). V lost 5 bases and J lost 0, with 20 bases in between. CDR1 is MDHEN, CDR2 SYDVKM, per germline. The CDR3 extends over 18 amino acids. CDR3 nucleotides: TGTGCCAGCAGTCTTTTATGGGGGGAGGTGGTAGCCAAAAACATTCAGTACTTC. Translating it yields CASSLLWGEVVAKNIQYF.

This clonotype has a count of ten or more. The rearrangement links TRBV28 to TRBJ1-3; no clear D gene. V was pared by 6 bases and J by 0 bases, with 12 bases between. This CDR3 has 15 residues. CDR1 is MDHEN and CDR2 is SYDVKM in the germline V gene. The DNA of the CDR3 is TGTGCCAGCAGCCAAGCAGGAAGCTCTGGAAACACCATATATTTT. Protein product: CASSQAGSSGNTIYF.

The chain's CDR3 is CASSEGGGKGYTF. The CDR3 DNA is TGTGCCAGCAGCGAGGGGGGCGGAAAGGGCTACACCTTC. The chain is built from TRBV9 and TRBJ1-2; D is perhaps TRBD1 (6 bases). Trimming stripped 3 bases from V and 8 bases from J, with 14 bases between. Germline V gene lookup returns CDR1 SGDLS and CDR2 YYNGEE. CDR3 size: 13 residues.

This chain uses TRBV9 with TRBJ2-3, with TRBD2 matching over 7 bases. The CDR3 has 16 residues. Trimming cost V 0 bases and J 4 bases; bases outside gene matches: 8. Germline V gene data show CDR1 as SGDLS and CDR2 as YYNGEE. Here the CDR3 reads CASSVGSAGVPDTQYF. In DNA, the CDR3 is TGTGCCAGCAGCGTAGGTTCGGCGGGAGTACCAGATACGCAGTATTTT.

The chain couples TRBV19 to TRBJ2-7, with 7 bases fitting TRBD2. The germline V gene encodes CDR1 LNHDA and CDR2 SQIVND (reference sequence). The CDR3 has 14 amino acids. The ends lost 0 bases at V and 2 bases at J; junction bases unmatched: 1. This CDR3 reads CASSIDGTTYEQYF. In DNA form, the CDR3 reads TGTGCCAGTAGTATAGACGGGACTACCTACGAGCAGTACTTC.

This clonotype was seen many times. V is TRBV2 and J is TRBJ2-5, with 13 bases matching TRBD2. V trimming: 6 bases; J trimming: 5 bases; junction bases outside the gene matches: 6. Germline CDR1 is SNHLY and CDR2 is FYNNEI. The CDR3 is 15 amino acids. The CDR3 sequence: CASRRTSGSPETQYF. The CDR3 nucleotides read TGTGCCAGCAGGCGGACTAGCGGGAGCCCTGAGACCCAGTACTTC.

The chain recombines TRBV28 with TRBJ2-1; TRBD1 agrees at 10 bases. Germline CDR1 and CDR2: MDHEN and SYDVKM. The V segment lost 5 bases and the J segment 2 bases; nucleotides outside the gene matches: 9. The length of the CDR3 is 17 residues. Here the CDR3 DNA reads TGTGCCAGCAGTCCATGGACAGGGGGAAGGACCTACAATGAGCAGTTCTTC. Residues: CASSPWTGGRTYNEQFF.

V usage is TRBV7-9 and J usage is TRBJ2-7, with D maybe TRBD1 (5 bases). CDR3 length: 14 residues. The V gene lost 1 base and the J gene lost 2 bases, with 9 bases spanning the gap. Germline V gene lookup returns CDR1 SEHNR and CDR2 FQNEAQ (reference sequence). The CDR3 DNA reads TGTGCCAGCAGCTTAGGCCTGGACACCTACGAGCAGTACTTC. Protein sequence: CASSLGLDTYEQYF. Using reference TRBV7-9 and TRBJ2-7 for the parts outside the CDR3, the full variable domain is DTGVSQNPRHKITKRGQNVTFRCDPISEHNRLYWYRQTLGQGPEFLTYFQNEAQLEKSRLLSDRFSAERPKGSFSTLEIQRTEQGDSAMYLCASSLGLDTYEQYFGPGTRLTVT.

This clonotype was picked up many times. This chain links TRBV15 with TRBJ1-4; 8 nucleotides agree with TRBD1. The V gene end was trimmed by 2 bases and the J gene end by 6 bases; junction bases not matched to a gene: 5. The length of the CDR3 is 15 residues. Germline V gives CDR1 LNHNV, CDR2 YYDKDF (reference sequence). CDR3 nucleotides: TGTGCCACCAGCAGATCGACAGGGGTCGATGAAAAACTGTTTTTT. Protein: CATSRSTGVDEKLFF.

This clonotype was recorded at least ten times. J is TRBJ1-1 and V is TRBV11-2, with TRBD1 matching over 7 bases. Per the germline V gene, CDR1 is SGHAT and CDR2 is FQNNGV. The CDR3 loop spans 15 amino acids. V lost 5 bases to trimming and J lost 3 bases; unmatched junction nucleotides: 9. CDR3 region: CASSVRVGGDTEAFF. The DNA of the CDR3 is TGTGCCAGCAGCGTTCGGGTAGGGGGCGACACTGAAGCTTTCTTT.

The chain carries TRBV20-1 and TRBJ2-7, with a possible D match to TRBD1 (5 bases). Between the trimmed V and J ends, which lost 6 bases and 0 bases, there was a span of 15 bases. This CDR3 has 14 residues. CDR1 is DFQATT, CDR2 SNEGSKA, per germline (reference sequence). DNA for the CDR3: TGCAGTGCCCCGAAAGTAGACAGCTCCTACGAGCAGTACTTC. Amino acids: CSAPKVDSSYEQYF.

Many counts were recorded for this clonotype. V and J are TRBV20-1 and TRBJ1-5; D is uncertain. V was pared by 6 bases and J by 2 bases, with 14 bases between. In germline, CDR1 is DFQATT, CDR2 SNEGSKA (reference sequence). The CDR3 covers 14 residues. This CDR3 is CSARSRIGNQPQHF. Written as DNA, the CDR3 is TGCAGTGCCCGATCTCGGATCGGCAATCAGCCCCAGCATTTT.

This chain uses TRBV6-1 with TRBJ2-7; TRBD2 aligns across 8 bases. Germline V gene lookup returns CDR1 MNHNS and CDR2 SASEGT. The CDR3 runs 15 residues. V was clipped by 8 bases and J by 3 bases; unmatched bases: 12. The CDR3 DNA follows: TGTGCCAGCGCCGACCCGACTAGCGTGATCTACGAGCAGTACTTC. This sequence encodes CASADPTSVIYEQYF.